This T cell receptor beta chain is from a study of Graves' ophthalmopathy and Graves' hyperthyroidism. The study's findings and limits: Detected in blood as well were most expanded thyroid clonotypes with frequency above 0.001.

Out of around 9.5 ml of fresh peripheral blood, PBMCs were obtained. Amplification of the TCR beta CDR3 regions used RNA transcripts (as template). The workflow started with a first-round RT-PCR run with HTBI primers and then moved on to a second-round multiplex PCR. TCRdb re-derived calls from the multiplex PCR reads in MiXCR, one entry per CDR3 protein. The profile covers about 210,000 distinct CDR3 sequences, with under 30% appearing a single time and approximately 9.1% taken by the ten largest. This clonotype has at least ten counts. What it binds is unknown. Sequencing was performed on peripheral blood. The sequence came from a man aged 50-60 years with Graves' ophthalmopathy.

Written as DNA, the CDR3 is TGTGCCTGGATCGGGAGGGGACGTTCTTACACCGGGGAGCTGTTTTTT. Its protein is CAWIGRGRSYTGELFF. The rearrangement links TRBV30 to TRBJ2-2; the match to TRBD2 covers 8 bases. The junction had 10 bases not matched to a gene; V was cut back by 4 bases and J by 3 bases. This CDR3 spans 16 amino acids. Germline V CDR1 and CDR2: GTSNPN, SVGIG (reference sequence).